The following is a T cell receptor beta chain sequence with its context. Its cognate antigen is unknown. A junction end diverges from the germline sequence, so it may reflect a read error. PCR employed 60 Vbeta and 13 Jbeta primers. Produced via immunoSEQ multiplex PCR; TCRdb's table is partial and in-frame only. The sample holds about 130,000 clones; about three quarters are singletons and the top ten take approximately 2.9%. Germline lookup yields CDR1 SEHNR and CDR2 FQNEAQ (reference sequence). The CDR3 is 17 amino acids. This specimen comes from a study of cytomegalovirus exposure and HLA in healthy donors. Study-level points and caveats: Reported performance of the classifier showed diagnosis of cytomegalovirus status with high specificity and sensitivity. There were a few CMV-associated chains whose specificity for CMV antigens was confirmed in vitro. Rarity held for most TCR sequences, but there were some public TCRs that occurred in many donors.

The sequenced material came from PBMCs. The clonotype originates from a human donor in good health. The V gene is TRBV7-9, the J gene TRBJ2-5; TRBD1 aligns across 8 bases. The CDR3 nucleotides are TGTTCCAGCAGCCCGCGGACAGGGTTGCGGGCCAAAGAGACCCAGTACTTC. It codes for CSSSPRTGLRAKETQYF.